Reported below is one T cell receptor (beta chain). Its cognate antigen is unknown. TCRdb's copy holds only in-frame clones and misses some; the assay was immunoSEQ multiplex PCR. This sample has around 50,000 clones, with over 50% found just once. Following an approximately eleven-day culture, CD4+ T cells were purified. Days 3 and 7 saw half the medium replaced with IL-2 medium. The data were taken from a study of vaccination effects on CD4 cells after COVID-19. Study-level findings and limits: Marked contraction was observed in infection-induced and vaccine-induced clones late after vaccination.

The V gene's germline CDR1 is MDHEN and CDR2 SYDVKM. This CDR3 region has 16 residues. V dropped 11 bases and J dropped 2 bases, with 22 bases sitting between them. The TCR originated in a human donor who received a COVID-19 vaccine. The material sequenced was CD4+ T cells from PBMCs cultured without peptide, taken before COVID-19 vaccination. V is TRBV28 and J is TRBJ1-3; TRBD1 is a possible D gene (6 bases). Here the CDR3 reads CAAASGGARPGNTIYF. The CDR3 DNA is TGTGCCGCGGCGTCGGGGGGGGCTCGTCCTGGAAACACCATATATTTT. Full variable domain (remainder filled in from reference TRBV28 and TRBJ1-3): DVKVTQSSRYLVKRTGEKVFLECVQDMDHENMFWYRQDPGLGLRLIYFSYDVKMKEKGDIPEGYSVSREKKERFSLILESASTNQTSMYLCAAASGGARPGNTIYFGEGSWLTVV.